Below, one T cell receptor (beta chain) is given with its context. The entry originates in a study of blood T cell repertoires in COVID-19. Profiling relied on immunoSEQ multiplex PCR, and the TCRdb table lists in-frame clones only, not all of them. The sample lists fewer than 400,000 clones; about 87% were seen once. Losses at the gene ends were 9 bases for V and 6 bases for J; bases not matched to a gene: 3. The CDR3 loop spans 13 amino acids. From germline, CDR1 is KGHDR and CDR2 SFDVKD. This sequence was found in a human donor in a cohort sampled during active COVID-19. The chain uses TRBV24-1 and TRBJ2-1; 11 nucleotides agree with TRBD2. The sequenced sample was peripheral blood. CDR3 protein: CATRTSGGNEQFF. CDR3 DNA sequence: TGTGCCACCCGAACTAGCGGGGGCAATGAGCAGTTCTTC.